Presented here are 27 T cell receptor beta chains from one specimen sequenced in a study of Graves' ophthalmopathy and Graves' hyperthyroidism. Amplified material comprised TCR beta CDR3 regions derived from RNA transcripts. In the first round, RT-PCR was carried out with HTBI primers, and a multiplex PCR formed the second round. TCRdb re-called the multiplex PCR reads through MiXCR, storing one row per CDR3 protein. Of some 150,000 distinct CDR3 sequences listed, around 39% are singletons. The material sequenced was peripheral blood. These receptors all come from a man aged 25-40 years with Graves' ophthalmopathy.

This clonotype occurred many times. This is likely a read error, given that the CDR3 carries no conserved phenylalanine or tryptophan at its end. It is unclear where the CDR3 begins or ends on the DNA, so no DNA is shown, and the CDR3 is as TCRdb lists it. The chain uses TRBV6-2 or TRBV6-3 and TRBJ2-7; the listed D gene, TRBD1, was not tested against the DNA. The CDR3 comprises 8 residues, both ends counted. Germline assignment: CDR1 MNHEY and CDR2 SVGEGT. This CDR3 reads CASNKNSG.

This clonotype was detected ten times or more. The gene calls are TRBV12-3 or TRBV12-4 and TRBJ1-2; D is uncertain. The CDR3 sequence is 11 residues long. Between the trimmed V and J ends, which lost 8 bases and 2 bases, there was a span of 6 bases. CDR3 residues: CASLGNYGYTF. CDR3 in DNA: TGTGCCAGCCTGGGGAACTATGGCTACACCTTC.

This clonotype has only one observation. The chain carries TRBV19 and TRBJ1-1, with 9 bases aligning to TRBD1. The germline V gene has CDR1 LNHDA and CDR2 SQIVND (reference sequence). V lost 6 bases to trimming and J lost 5 bases; unmatched junction nucleotides: 4. The CDR3 runs to 13 residues. CDR3: CASRADRGTEAFF. The CDR3 coding sequence is TGTGCCAGTAGAGCCGACAGGGGGACTGAAGCTTTCTTT.

The chain combines TRBV11-2 with TRBJ2-2, with 11 bases that match TRBD2. CDR3 size: 17 residues. Unmatched junction bases numbered 4, after V lost 4 bases and J lost 0 bases. CDR1 is SGHAT, CDR2 FQNNGV, per germline. Written as DNA, the CDR3 is TGTGCCAGCAGCTCCGTGGGACTAGCGGCGAACACCGGGGAGCTGTTTTTT. This encodes CASSSVGLAANTGELFF.

This clonotype was detected ten times or more. V and J are TRBV12-3 or TRBV12-4 and TRBJ1-1, with a weak D call TRBD1 (5 bases). This CDR3 has 13 residues. Trimming took off 6 bases at V and 4 bases at J, with 12 bases between the two ends. This chain's CDR3 is CASRPGGVTEAFF. CDR3 bases: TGTGCCAGCAGGCCGGGGGGGGTCACTGAAGCTTTCTTT.

The chain uses TRBV29-1 and TRBJ2-7, with a weak D call TRBD1 (6 bases). Trimming left V 4 bases short and J 2 bases short, with 15 bases between. The germline V gene encodes CDR1 SQVTM and CDR2 ANQGSEA. The CDR3 has 14 amino acids. The CDR3 protein is CSVGRQVRPYEQYF. DNA of the CDR3: TGCAGCGTTGGGAGACAGGTGCGCCCCTACGAGCAGTACTTC.

The CDR3: CASSAQGRDYEQYF. The CDR3 bases are TGTGCCAGCAGTGCCCAGGGGCGGGACTACGAGCAGTACTTC. The gene calls are TRBV28 and TRBJ2-7, with D perhaps TRBD1 or TRBD2 (6 bases each). V lost 5 bases to trimming and J lost 3 bases, with 14 bases between them. The CDR3 loop spans 14 amino acids. The germline CDR1 and CDR2 sequences are MDHEN and SYDVKM.

This clonotype has ten or more counts. The chain uses TRBV6-5 and TRBJ1-5; no firm D call. Trimming removed 0 bases at V and 4 bases at J, with 4 bases between. The CDR3 is 13 residues long. Germline V gene data show CDR1 as MNHEY and CDR2 as SVGAGI. This chain's CDR3 is CASSYSQNQPQHF. In nucleotides, the CDR3 is TGTGCCAGCAGTTACTCGCAGAATCAGCCCCAGCATTTT.

This rearrangement joins TRBV12-3 or TRBV12-4 to TRBJ1-5; no clear D. The CDR3 contains 14 residues. V was shortened by 10 bases and J by 1 base, with 14 bases between the two germline ends. The CDR3 nucleotides read TGTGCCACCTCAGTGGCAGCAAGCAATCAGCCCCAGCATTTT. This sequence encodes CATSVAASNQPQHF.

The chain is built from TRBV6-1 and TRBJ2-7; 10 bases are a match to TRBD2. Trimming took 4 bases from V and 6 from J; bases not matched to a gene: 3. The germline CDR1 and CDR2 sequences are MNHNS and SASEGT. This CDR3 contains 13 residues. The CDR3 protein is CASSGAGGREQYF. CDR3 DNA sequence: TGTGCCAGCAGTGGAGCGGGAGGGCGCGAGCAGTACTTC.

This clonotype was counted a few times. The chain employs TRBV6-2 or TRBV6-3 and TRBJ2-2; the D gene is possibly TRBD2 (6 bases). Per germline, CDR1 MNHEY and CDR2 SVGEGT. The CDR3 spans 14 residues. The V gene lost 2 bases and the J gene lost 7 bases, with 11 bases spanning the gap. The CDR3 protein is CASSYEAGIGELFF. CDR3 coding DNA: TGTGCCAGCAGTTACGAGGCGGGAATCGGGGAGCTGTTTTTT.

The rearrangement uses TRBV6-2 or TRBV6-3 and TRBJ1-2, with 7 bases matching TRBD1. J lost 4 bases, V lost 6 bases, and 8 bases had no gene match. This CDR3 comprises 14 residues. In germline, CDR1 is MNHEY, CDR2 SVGEGT. The CDR3 DNA reads as TGTGCCAGCAGCAACGGGGGACAGCCCTATGGCTACACCTTC. Its translation: CASSNGGQPYGYTF.

J is TRBJ1-1 and V is TRBV11-1, with TRBD1 matching over 9 bases. V lost 4 bases, J lost 4 bases, and 4 bases stayed unmatched. Germline loops: CDR1 SGHAT, CDR2 FQDESV (reference sequence). The CDR3 loop spans 14 amino acids. The chain's CDR3 is CASSYQTGGTEAFF. The CDR3 bases are TGTGCCAGCAGCTACCAGACAGGGGGCACTGAAGCTTTCTTT.

This clonotype has at least ten counts. The genes are TRBV30 and TRBJ1-1; TRBD1 is a possible D gene (5 bases). This CDR3 region has 14 residues. The V gene lost 3 bases and the J gene lost 5 bases, with 16 bases spanning the gap. The germline gives CDR1 GTSNPN, CDR2 SVGIG (reference sequence). CDR3 DNA sequence: TGTGCCTGGAGCCCCGGGACGGATGGAACTGAAGCTTTCTTT. Translated: CAWSPGTDGTEAFF. The full variable domain, completed using reference TRBV30 and TRBJ1-1, is SQTIHQWPATLVQPVGSPLSLECTVEGTSNPNLYWYRQAAGRGLQLLFYSVGIGQISSEVPQNLSASRPQDRQFILSSKKLLLSDSGFYLCAWSPGTDGTEAFFGQGTRLTVV.

This clonotype was counted ten times or more. V usage is TRBV7-2 and J usage is TRBJ1-5, with no clear D. The germline V gene encodes CDR1 SGHTA and CDR2 FQGNSA. The CDR3 covers 13 residues. V lost 6 bases to trimming and J lost 0 bases, with 6 bases between them. CDR3 coding DNA: TGTGCCAGCAGTGCCAATAGCAATCAGCCCCAGCATTTT. It is translated as CASSANSNQPQHF.

This clonotype has at least ten counts. The rearrangement joins TRBV29-1 to TRBJ1-2; D unresolved. Trimming stripped 4 bases from V and 2 bases from J, with 14 bases between. The CDR3 length is 14 residues. The V gene's germline CDR1 is SQVTM and CDR2 ANQGSEA. CDR3 DNA sequence: TGCAGCGTTGGAGGCAGGCCTGAAAACTATGGCTACACCTTC. Translated: CSVGGRPENYGYTF.

In this sample, this clonotype turned up many times. The rearrangement links TRBV24-1 to TRBJ2-2; TRBD2 agrees at 9 bases. In germline, CDR1 is KGHDR, CDR2 SFDVKD. V gave up 4 bases and J gave up 3 bases; unmatched junction bases: 8. This CDR3 spans 17 amino acids. The CDR3 sequence: CATSDPNSGSDTGELFF. The CDR3 nucleotides are TGTGCCACCAGTGACCCCAATAGCGGGAGCGACACCGGGGAGCTGTTTTTT.

This clonotype has at least ten counts. J is TRBJ2-2 and V is TRBV5-1, with D unclear. The V end was cut by 4 bases, the J end by 0 bases, with 7 bases between. CDR1 and CDR2 (germline): SGHRS, YFSETQ. The length of the CDR3 is 14 residues. The CDR3 DNA is TGCGCCAGCAGCCCTAGGGCGAACACCGGGGAGCTGTTTTTT. Translated: CASSPRANTGELFF.

This rearrangement joins TRBV12-3 or TRBV12-4 to TRBJ1-1; D gene uncertain. The length of the CDR3 is 15 residues. V shed 4 bases and J shed 7 bases, with 19 bases lying between them. For the CDR3, the DNA is TGTGCCAGCAGTTGGTCCGCCGGGGTTGCGGGTGAAGCTTTCTTT. Amino acid sequence: CASSWSAGVAGEAFF.

This clonotype appeared many times. The chain is built from TRBV10-3 and TRBJ1-5, with a tentative D call TRBD1 (5 bases). Germline V gene data show CDR1 as ENHRY and CDR2 as SYGVKD. The V end lost 10 bases, the J end lost 3 bases, and 16 bases lay between the germline ends. This CDR3 is built from 14 residues. DNA of the CDR3: TGTGCCAGCGGAGATGGGGGTAACAATCAGCCCCAGCATTTT. Translated: CASGDGGNNQPQHF.

The genes are TRBV6-4 and TRBJ2-2, with D uncertain. The CDR3 consists of 14 residues. Germline V gene lookup returns CDR1 MRHNA and CDR2 SNTAGT. The germline V and J ends were trimmed by 0 bases and 3 bases, with 5 bases remaining between them. Here the CDR3 reads CASSDSVDTGELFF. The CDR3 DNA reads as TGTGCCAGCAGTGACTCGGTGGACACCGGGGAGCTGTTTTTT.

Many counts were recorded for this clonotype. The chain couples TRBV29-1 to TRBJ2-6; TRBD2 might be the D (5 bases). Germline V gives CDR1 SQVTM, CDR2 ANQGSEA. This CDR3 spans 16 amino acids. The V gene lost 2 bases and the J gene lost 1 base, with 12 bases spanning the gap. The CDR3 DNA is TGCAGCGTTGAAAGTCCCGCGGGTTCTGGGGCCAACGTCCTGACTTTC. Protein product: CSVESPAGSGANVLTF.

This clonotype has just a few counts. The chain is built from TRBV3-1 and TRBJ1-1, with a tentative D call TRBD1 (5 bases). The V and J ends lost 4 bases and 6 bases respectively, with 15 bases between them. Looked up from germline, CDR1 is LGHDT and CDR2 is YNNKEL (reference sequence). The CDR3 contains 14 residues. The DNA of the CDR3 is TGTGCCAGCAGCCCATCAGGGAAATCCGCTGAAGCTTTCTTT. Its translation is CASSPSGKSAEAFF.

This clonotype was recorded many times. A single base separates this from a much larger clone, so it may be a read error. This chain connects TRBV6-5 to TRBJ2-5; 11 positions agree with TRBD2. The CDR3 totals 16 residues. V shed 7 bases and J 4 bases; nucleotides not matched to a gene: 11. The germline CDR1 and CDR2 sequences are MNHEY and SVGAGI. CDR3: CASNRPLAGESETQYF. The CDR3 DNA is TGTGCCAGCAATCGGCCACTAGCGGGAGAGTCAGAGACCCAGTACTTC.

J is TRBJ1-1 and V is TRBV28, with D unresolved. This CDR3 is built from 11 residues. Looked up from germline, CDR1 is MDHEN and CDR2 is SYDVKM. Trimming pared 6 bases from V and 8 bases from J, leaving 10 bases between. CDR3 sequence reads: CASRYLGEAFF. CDR3 nucleotide sequence: TGTGCCAGCAGATATTTAGGCGAAGCTTTCTTT.

This clonotype appeared many times. V usage is TRBV25-1 and J usage is TRBJ1-2, with TRBD1 matching over 9 bases. The germline CDR1 and CDR2 sequences are MGHDK and SYGVNS. CDR3 length: 15 amino acids. V was pared by 4 bases and J by 4 bases, with 7 bases of the junction left unmatched. CDR3 nucleotides: TGTGCCAGCAGTGCAGCCGGGACAGGGAGCTATGGCTACACCTTC. The encoded protein is CASSAAGTGSYGYTF.

The chain has TRBV28 and TRBJ2-7, with 10 bases aligning to TRBD2. In germline, CDR1 is MDHEN, CDR2 SYDVKM. V was clipped by 4 bases and J by 0 bases; unmatched bases: 6. This CDR3 is built from 16 residues. DNA of the CDR3: TGTGCCAGCAGTTCCTGGACTAGCGGAGTCTCCTACGAGCAGTACTTC. This gives the protein CASSSWTSGVSYEQYF.